Sequencing of this T cell receptor beta chain was carried out in a study of OX40 agonist ivuxolimab in advanced cancers. About the research overall: Previous treatment with anti-PD-1, anti-PD-L1 or anti-CTLA-4 therapy was allowed; 35% to 50% had received some. Study-wide findings and caveats: Patients with a partial response at 0.1-3.0 mg/kg had among the lowest clonal expansion.

The germline V gene has CDR1 GTSNPN and CDR2 SVGIG (reference sequence). This CDR3 is 15 amino acids long. The J segment lost 3 bases and the V segment lost 1 base, leaving 1 base of the junction unmatched. The data were produced by immunoSEQ multiplex PCR, yet TCRdb's version contains in-frame clones alone and is incomplete. Among tens of thousands of clones, approximately 86% were seen once, and the ten largest hold about 1.8%. With respect to this clone: What it binds is not known.

This clonotype originated in an adult with an advanced solid tumor such as melanoma, head and neck, liver or kidney cancer. The V and J genes are TRBV30 and TRBJ2-2; the match to TRBD2 covers 11 bases. The specimen comprised CD4+ or CD8+ T cells sorted from blood, sampled in a trial of the OX40 agonist ivuxolimab. CDR3 sequence reads: CAWSGLAGYTGELFF. The CDR3 bases are TGTGCCTGGAGTGGACTAGCGGGATACACCGGGGAGCTGTTTTTT.